Listed below are T cell receptor beta chains from one sample, sequenced in a study of T cells after yellow fever vaccination. TCRdb recomputed calls from the 5' RACE reads with MiXCR, one row per CDR3 protein. Among about 160,000 distinct CDR3 sequences listed, over 7% were seen once. The material sequenced was CD8+ T cells sorted from PBMCs, taken 45 days after the yellow fever booster vaccination. Receptors were obtained from a young man who received the YFV17D yellow fever vaccine. Each CDR3 is given without its conserved first and last residue. The D gene is left open where the match is weak.

TRBJ1-6 | NA | TRBV25-1 | ASTDGAALH
TRBJ1-1 | TRBD1 | TRBV6-5 | ASSYGQVGNTEAF
TRBJ2-3 | NA | TRBV3-1 | ASSQENPANPGDTQY
TRBJ1-2 | NA | TRBV4-1 | ASSRTTRVGYT
TRBJ2-1 | TRBD2 | TRBV3-1 | ASSQEERLAGLYEQF
TRBJ1-5 | TRBD1 | TRBV4-1 | ASSLHGRDRESQPQH
TRBJ1-4 | NA | TRBV6-2/TRBV6-3 | ASRAFATNEKLF
TRBJ1-2 | NA | TRBV27 | ASSPKPYRGGYT
TRBJ2-2 | NA | TRBV7-9 | ASIQGRFPTGELF
TRBJ2-2 | NA | TRBV5-4 | ASSLQGATGELF
TRBJ2-5 | TRBD2 | TRBV7-3 | ASSPSGGPQETQY
TRBJ1-1 | NA | TRBV19 | ASSLGGGAF
TRBJ2-1 | NA | TRBV7-3 | ASSPYMANEQF
TRBJ2-3 | TRBD1 | TRBV7-9 | ASRIGDRGADTQY
TRBJ1-1 | NA | TRBV27 | ASSPSGMNTEAF
TRBJ1-5 | NA | TRBV4-1 | ASSQDPPWGDGNQPQH
TRBJ2-3 | NA | TRBV7-6 | ASSLPVGDTQY
TRBJ2-1 | NA | TRBV7-9 | ASSLALSGSNEQF
TRBJ2-5 | TRBD1 | TRBV2 | ASSLGQGGQETQY
TRBJ1-2 | NA | TRBV4-1 | ASSQEAGAGDGYT
TRBJ2-7 | TRBD2 | TRBV29-1 | SVEPTSGAYEQY
TRBJ1-1 | NA | TRBV10-3 | AISEIAVGAF
TRBJ1-1 | NA | TRBV7-9 | ASSLVWQGEAF
TRBJ2-2 | NA | TRBV9 | ASSPRSRLNTGELF
TRBJ2-3 | TRBD1 | TRBV4-1 | ASSPGPTGVWGTDTQY
TRBJ2-1 | NA | TRBV9 | ASSSWGDNEQF
TRBJ1-5 | TRBD1 | TRBV3-1 | ASSLGQVWNQPQH
TRBJ1-1 | NA | TRBV5-1 | ASSYGTQGWNTEAF
TRBJ2-7 | NA | TRBV4-2 | ASSQESIGQVYEQY
TRBJ1-1 | NA | TRBV4-3 | ASSQDLVGVTEAF
TRBJ2-3 | TRBD1 | TRBV28 | ASSLATGDGADTQY
TRBJ1-2 | NA | TRBV5-1 | ASSSGEANYGYT